What follows is one T cell receptor beta chain and its context. Sequencing was performed with immunoSEQ multiplex PCR; in TCRdb, only in-frame clones are kept and a portion is missing. The table includes millions of clones, roughly 93% detected once. The sample is drawn from a study of shared clonotypes between healthy human individuals. Germline CDR1 reads MNHNS; CDR2 reads SASEGT. This CDR3 has 15 amino acids. Losses at the gene ends were 4 bases for V and 12 bases for J; bases not matched to a gene: 13. The sequence was obtained from a man aged 18 to 29 in good health. Some clones in this sample may be carry-over from other donors' samples. The material sequenced was naive CD4+ T cells from PBMCs. Subset of the sample: CD45RA+ positively selected. The J gene is TRBJ2-1, the V gene TRBV6-1; the match to TRBD1 covers 9 bases. The DNA for the CDR3 is TGTGCCAGCAGTGTCCGGGACAGGGTCTTAGAGGGGCAGTTCTTC. Translation: CASSVRDRVLEGQFF.